This T cell receptor (beta chain) was observed in a study of T cells after posttransplantation cyclophosphamide. The CDR3 loop spans 18 amino acids. V was pared by 0 bases and J by 4 bases, with 14 bases of the junction left unmatched. Germline lookup yields CDR1 SGHTS and CDR2 YDEGEE. Ten or more counts support this clone. TCRdb's copy holds only in-frame clones and misses some; the assay was immunoSEQ multiplex PCR. In total the sample includes some 31,000 clones, none of them seen once. This TCR came from a woman aged 25 to 39 in good health and a related stem cell transplant donor. The source material was PBMCs. This chain joins TRBV5-8 and TRBJ1-1; 8 bases fit TRBD1. Written as DNA, the CDR3 is TGTGCCAGCAGCTTGGAAGCCTTGACAGGGGCCCTGGGCACTGAAGCTTTCTTT. Its translation: CASSLEALTGALGTEAFF.